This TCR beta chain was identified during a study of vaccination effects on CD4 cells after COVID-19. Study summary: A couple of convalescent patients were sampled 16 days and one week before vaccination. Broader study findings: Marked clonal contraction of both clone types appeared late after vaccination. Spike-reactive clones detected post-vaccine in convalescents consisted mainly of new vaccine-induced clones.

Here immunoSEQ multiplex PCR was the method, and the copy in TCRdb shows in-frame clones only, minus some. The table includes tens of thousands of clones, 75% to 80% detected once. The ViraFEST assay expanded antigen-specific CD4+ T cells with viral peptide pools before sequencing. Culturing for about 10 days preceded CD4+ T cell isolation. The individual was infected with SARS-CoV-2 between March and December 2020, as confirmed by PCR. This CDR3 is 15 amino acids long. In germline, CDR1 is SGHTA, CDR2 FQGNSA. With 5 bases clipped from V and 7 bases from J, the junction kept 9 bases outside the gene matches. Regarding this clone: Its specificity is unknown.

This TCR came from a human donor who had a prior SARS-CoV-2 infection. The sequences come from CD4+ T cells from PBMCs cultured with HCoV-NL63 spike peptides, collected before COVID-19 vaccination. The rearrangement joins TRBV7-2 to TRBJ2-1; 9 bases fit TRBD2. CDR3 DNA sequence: TGTGCCAGCAGCCCCGGGACTAGCCGGATGAATGAGCAGTTCTTC. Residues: CASSPGTSRMNEQFF.